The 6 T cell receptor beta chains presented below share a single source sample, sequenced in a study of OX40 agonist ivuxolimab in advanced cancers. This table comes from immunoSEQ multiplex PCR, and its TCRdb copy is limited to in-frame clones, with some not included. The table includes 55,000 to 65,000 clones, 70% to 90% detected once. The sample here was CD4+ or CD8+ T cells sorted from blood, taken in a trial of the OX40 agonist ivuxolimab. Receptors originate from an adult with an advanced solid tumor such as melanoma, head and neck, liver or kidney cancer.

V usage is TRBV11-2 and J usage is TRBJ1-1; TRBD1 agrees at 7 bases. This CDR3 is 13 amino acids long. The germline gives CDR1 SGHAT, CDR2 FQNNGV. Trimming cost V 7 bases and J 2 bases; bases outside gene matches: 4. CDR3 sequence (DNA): TGTGCCAGCAACCGGGACAGTAACACTGAAGCTTTCTTT. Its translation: CASNRDSNTEAFF. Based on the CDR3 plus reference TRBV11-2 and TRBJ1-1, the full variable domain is EAGVAQSPRYKIIEKRQSVAFWCNPISGHATLYWYQQILGQGPKLLIQFQNNGVVDDSQLPKDRFSAERLKGVDSTLKIQPAKLEDSAVYLCASNRDSNTEAFFGQGTRLTVV.

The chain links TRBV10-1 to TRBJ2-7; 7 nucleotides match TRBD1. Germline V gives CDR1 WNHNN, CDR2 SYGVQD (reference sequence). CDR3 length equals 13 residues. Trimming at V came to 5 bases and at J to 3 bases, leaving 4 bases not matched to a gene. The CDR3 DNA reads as TGCGCCAGCAGTCCACGACAGGGCTACGAGCAGTACTTC. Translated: CASSPRQGYEQYF.

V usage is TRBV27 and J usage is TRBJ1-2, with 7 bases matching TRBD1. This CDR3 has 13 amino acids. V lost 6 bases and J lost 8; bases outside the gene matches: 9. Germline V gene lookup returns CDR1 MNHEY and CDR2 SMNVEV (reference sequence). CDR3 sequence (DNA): TGTGCCAGCAGGCCTGACAGGGCGGGCGGCTACACCTTC. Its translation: CASRPDRAGGYTF.

The CDR3 is CASSSGVTGGEKLFF. CDR3 DNA: TGTGCCAGCAGCTCAGGGGTGACAGGGGGTGAAAAACTGTTTTTT. This chain connects TRBV5-4 to TRBJ1-4; 9 nucleotides match TRBD1. The ends lost 3 bases at V and 7 bases at J; junction bases unmatched: 7. The CDR3 extends over 15 amino acids. Germline CDR1 SGHNT, CDR2 YYREEE (reference sequence).

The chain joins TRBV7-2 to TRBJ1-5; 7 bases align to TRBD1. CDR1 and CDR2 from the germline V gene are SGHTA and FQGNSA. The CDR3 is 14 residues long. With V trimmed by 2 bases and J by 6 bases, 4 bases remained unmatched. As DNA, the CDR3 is TGTGCCAGCAGCTTACGACAGGGTCCTCAGCCCCAGCATTTT. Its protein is CASSLRQGPQPQHF.

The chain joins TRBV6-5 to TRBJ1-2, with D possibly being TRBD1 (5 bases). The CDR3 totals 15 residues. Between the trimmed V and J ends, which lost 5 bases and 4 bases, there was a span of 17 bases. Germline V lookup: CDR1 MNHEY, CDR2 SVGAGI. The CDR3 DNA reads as TGTGCCAGCAGTCTCGTTCCGGGGGAGGTCTATGGCTACACCTTC. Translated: CASSLVPGEVYGYTF.